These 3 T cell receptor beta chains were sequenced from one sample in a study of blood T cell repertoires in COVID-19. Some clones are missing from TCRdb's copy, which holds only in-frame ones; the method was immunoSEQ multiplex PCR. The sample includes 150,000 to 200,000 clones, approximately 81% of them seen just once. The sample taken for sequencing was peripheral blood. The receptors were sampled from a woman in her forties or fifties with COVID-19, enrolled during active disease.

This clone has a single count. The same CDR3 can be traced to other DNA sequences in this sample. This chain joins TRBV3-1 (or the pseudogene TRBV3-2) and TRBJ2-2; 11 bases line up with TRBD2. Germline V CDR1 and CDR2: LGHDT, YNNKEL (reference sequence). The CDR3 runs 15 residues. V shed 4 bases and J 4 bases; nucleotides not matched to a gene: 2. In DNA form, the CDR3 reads TGTGCCAGCAGCCGAACTAGCGGGGGCACCGGGGAGCTGTTTTTT. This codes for CASSRTSGGTGELFF.

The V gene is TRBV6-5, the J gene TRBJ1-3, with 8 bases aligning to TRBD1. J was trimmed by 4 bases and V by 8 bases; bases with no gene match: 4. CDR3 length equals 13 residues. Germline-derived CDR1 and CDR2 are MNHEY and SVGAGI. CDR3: CASATGAGNTIYF. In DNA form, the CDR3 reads TGTGCCAGCGCGACAGGGGCGGGAAACACCATATATTTT.

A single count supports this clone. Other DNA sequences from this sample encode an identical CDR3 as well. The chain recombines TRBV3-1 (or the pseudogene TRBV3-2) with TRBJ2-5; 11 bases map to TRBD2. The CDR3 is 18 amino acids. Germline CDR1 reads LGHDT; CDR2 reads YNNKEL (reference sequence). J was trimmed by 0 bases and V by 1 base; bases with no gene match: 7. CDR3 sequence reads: CASSQVLAGGPYQETQYF. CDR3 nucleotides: TGTGCCAGCAGCCAAGTTCTAGCGGGGGGACCGTACCAAGAGACCCAGTACTTC.